The sample holds many counts of the clone carrying this T cell receptor (beta chain). Its cognate antigen is unknown. CD4+ naive, central memory, regulatory and stem cell-like memory cells were sorted via CD45RO/CCR7/CD25/CD127/CD95/CD27. The data belong to a study of beta chain features in type 1 diabetes. From germline, CDR1 is SGHTA and CDR2 FQGNSA. Losses at the gene ends were 4 bases for V and 6 bases for J; bases not matched to a gene: 6. The CDR3 covers 14 residues. Expressed TCRB transcripts got sequenced, as all isolated RNA was reverse transcribed. Some 3.6 million reads were obtained on average from naive, central memory and regulatory T cell samples. Here immunoSEQ multiplex PCR was the method, and the copy in TCRdb shows in-frame clones only, minus some. The table includes around 340,000 clones, 9.3% detected once. Study-level points and caveats: People with Type 1 diabetes carried modestly yet significantly shorter TCRB CDR3s in all four CD4+ subsets. Amplification by PCR could prefer shorter templates, with the same effect in patients and controls.

V and J are TRBV7-2 and TRBJ2-1, with 7 nucleotides matching TRBD2. Sequencing was performed on central memory CD4+ T cells from blood. The clonotype originates from a man aged 25-40 years with type 1 diabetes. CDR3 sequence: CASSSPGGGNEQFF. The CDR3, as DNA: TGTGCCAGCAGCTCCCCCGGCGGGGGCAATGAGCAGTTCTTC.